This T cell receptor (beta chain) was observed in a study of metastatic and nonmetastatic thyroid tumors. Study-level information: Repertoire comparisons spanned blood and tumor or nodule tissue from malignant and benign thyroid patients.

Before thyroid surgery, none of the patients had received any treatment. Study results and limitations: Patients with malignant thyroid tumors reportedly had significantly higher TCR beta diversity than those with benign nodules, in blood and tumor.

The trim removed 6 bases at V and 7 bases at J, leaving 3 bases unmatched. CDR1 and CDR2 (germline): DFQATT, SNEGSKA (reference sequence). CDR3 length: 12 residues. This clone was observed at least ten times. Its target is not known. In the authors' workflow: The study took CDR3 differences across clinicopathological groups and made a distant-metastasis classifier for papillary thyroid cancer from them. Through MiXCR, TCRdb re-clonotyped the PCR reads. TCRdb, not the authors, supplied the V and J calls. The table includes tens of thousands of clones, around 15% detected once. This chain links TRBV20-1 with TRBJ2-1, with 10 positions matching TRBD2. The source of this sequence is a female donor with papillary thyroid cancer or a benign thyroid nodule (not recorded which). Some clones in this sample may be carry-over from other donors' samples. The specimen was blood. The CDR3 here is CSAEREGNEQFF. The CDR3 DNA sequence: TGCAGTGCGGAGCGGGAGGGGAATGAGCAGTTCTTC.